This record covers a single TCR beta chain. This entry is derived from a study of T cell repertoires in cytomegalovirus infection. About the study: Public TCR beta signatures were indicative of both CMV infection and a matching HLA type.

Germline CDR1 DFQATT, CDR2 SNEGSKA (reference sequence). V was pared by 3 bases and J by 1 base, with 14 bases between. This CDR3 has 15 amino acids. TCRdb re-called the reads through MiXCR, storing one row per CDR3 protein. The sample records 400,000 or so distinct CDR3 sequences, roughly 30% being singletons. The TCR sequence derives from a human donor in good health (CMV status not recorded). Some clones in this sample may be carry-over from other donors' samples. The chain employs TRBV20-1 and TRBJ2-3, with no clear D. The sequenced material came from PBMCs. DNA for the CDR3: TGCAGTGCTAGCGAGACTCATTTTGGCACAGATACGCAGTATTTT. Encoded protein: CSASETHFGTDTQYF.